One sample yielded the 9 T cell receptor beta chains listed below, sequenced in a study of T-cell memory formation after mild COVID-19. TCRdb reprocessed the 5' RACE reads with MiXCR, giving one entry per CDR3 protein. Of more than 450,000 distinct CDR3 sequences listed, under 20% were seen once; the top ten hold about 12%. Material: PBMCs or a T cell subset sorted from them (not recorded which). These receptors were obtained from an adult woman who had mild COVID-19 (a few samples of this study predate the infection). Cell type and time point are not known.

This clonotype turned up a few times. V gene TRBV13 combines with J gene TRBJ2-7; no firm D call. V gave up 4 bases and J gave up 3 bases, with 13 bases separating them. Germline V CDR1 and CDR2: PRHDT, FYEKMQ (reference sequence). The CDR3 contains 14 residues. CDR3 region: CASSSPGSLYEQYF. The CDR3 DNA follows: TGTGCCAGCAGCTCCCCGGGTAGCCTCTACGAGCAGTACTTC.

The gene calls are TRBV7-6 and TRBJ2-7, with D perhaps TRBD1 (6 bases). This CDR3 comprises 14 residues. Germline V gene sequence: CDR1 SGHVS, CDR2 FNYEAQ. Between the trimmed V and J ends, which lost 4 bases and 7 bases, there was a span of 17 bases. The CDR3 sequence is CASSSDNRVGEQYF. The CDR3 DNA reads TGTGCCAGCAGCTCAGATAACAGGGTTGGGGAGCAGTACTTC.

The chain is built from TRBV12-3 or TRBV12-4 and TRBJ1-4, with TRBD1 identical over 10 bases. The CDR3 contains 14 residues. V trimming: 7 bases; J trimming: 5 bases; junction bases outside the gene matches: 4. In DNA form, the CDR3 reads TGTGCCAGCAAAGGGACAGGGGCAAATGAAAAACTGTTTTTT. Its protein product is CASKGTGANEKLFF.

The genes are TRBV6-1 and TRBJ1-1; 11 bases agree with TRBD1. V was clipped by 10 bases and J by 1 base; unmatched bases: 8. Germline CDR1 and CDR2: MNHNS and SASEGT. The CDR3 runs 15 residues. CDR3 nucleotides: TGTGCCACCCTCCGGGACAGGGGGACGAACACTGAAGCTTTCTTT. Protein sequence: CATLRDRGTNTEAFF.

For the CDR3, the DNA is TGTGCCAGCGGGGTTAGCTCTGGAAACACCATATATTTT. Amino acids: CASGVSSGNTIYF. The J gene is TRBJ1-3, the V gene TRBV12-3 or TRBV12-4, with no clear D. The CDR3 contains 13 residues. Between the trimmed V and J ends, which lost 8 bases and 0 bases, there was a span of 8 bases.

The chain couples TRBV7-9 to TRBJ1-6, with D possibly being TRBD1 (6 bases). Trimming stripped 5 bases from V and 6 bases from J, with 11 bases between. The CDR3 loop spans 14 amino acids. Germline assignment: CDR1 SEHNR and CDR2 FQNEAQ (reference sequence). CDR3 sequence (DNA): TGTGCCAGCAGCCTGGGACACCTTAATTCACCCCTCCACTTT. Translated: CASSLGHLNSPLHF.

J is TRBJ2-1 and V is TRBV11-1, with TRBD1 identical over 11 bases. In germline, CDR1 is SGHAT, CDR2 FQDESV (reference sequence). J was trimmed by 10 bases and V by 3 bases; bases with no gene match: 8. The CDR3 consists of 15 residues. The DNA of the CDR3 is TGTGCCAGCAGCTTCTCCGGGACAGGGGGTTTGGAGCAGTTCTTC. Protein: CASSFSGTGGLEQFF.

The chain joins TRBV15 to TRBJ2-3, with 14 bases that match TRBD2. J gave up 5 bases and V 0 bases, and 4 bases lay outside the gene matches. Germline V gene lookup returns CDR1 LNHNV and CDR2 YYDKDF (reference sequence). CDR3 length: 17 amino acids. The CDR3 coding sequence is TGTGCCACCAGCAGAGATGGGACTAGCGGGAGTAAAGATACGCAGTATTTT. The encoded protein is CATSRDGTSGSKDTQYF. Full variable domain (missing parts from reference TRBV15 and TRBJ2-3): DAMVIQNPRYQVTQFGKPVTLSCSQTLNHNVMYWYQQKSSQAPKLLFHYYDKDFNNEADTPDNFQSRRPNTSFCFLDIRSPGLGDTAMYLCATSRDGTSGSKDTQYFGPGTRLTVL.

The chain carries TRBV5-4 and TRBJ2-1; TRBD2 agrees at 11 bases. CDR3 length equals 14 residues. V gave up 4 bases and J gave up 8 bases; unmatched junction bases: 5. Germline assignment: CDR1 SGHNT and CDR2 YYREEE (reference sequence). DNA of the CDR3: TGTGCCAGCAGCGTTAGCGGGGGGGCCTATGAGCAGTTCTTC. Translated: CASSVSGGAYEQFF.